This T cell receptor beta chain was sequenced in a study of CD8+ T cells in alopecia areata. Across the study: Dosing with tofacitinib proceeded for 6 to 18 months, followed by 6 months off drug.

cDNA prepared by RNA extraction and subsequent reverse transcription served as the template for sequencing. The repertoire was sequenced with immunoSEQ multiplex PCR; TCRdb's copy has only in-frame clones and lacks some. The sample contains about 160,000 clones, about two thirds of which appear only once. Treatment reported: oral pan-JAK inhibitor, 5-10 mg twice daily. The length of the CDR3 is 12 residues. Trimming removed 6 bases at V and 7 bases at J, with 12 bases between. CDR1 is SGHVS and CDR2 is FNYEAQ in the germline V gene. As regards this clone: Its matching antigen is unknown.

Overall study results and limits: Normal scalp showed lower clonality than lesional scalp, especially alopecia totalis/universalis. Many expanded lesional clones persisted in scalp and blood during tofacitinib.

The TCR sequence derives from a human donor with alopecia areata. The rearrangement joins TRBV7-6 to TRBJ2-5; tentative D call: TRBD1 (6 bases). The sample here was CD4+ T cells sorted from blood, taken at week 4, from a patient treated with tofacitinib. CDR3 bases: TGTGCCAGCAGTTCGACAGGAGGGACCCAGTACTTC. It codes for CASSSTGGTQYF.